This T cell receptor beta chain stems from a study of control samples from healthy donors and cancer patients. Germline V gene sequence: CDR1 MNHEY, CDR2 SMNVEV (reference sequence). Deletions cut 5 bases from V and 2 bases from J, with 16 bases between. The CDR3 sequence is 15 residues long. The protocol was immunoSEQ multiplex PCR, while the TCRdb copy is restricted to in-frame clones and leaves out a portion. The table includes roughly 450,000 clones, about 93% detected once. The sequence was obtained from a man aged 35-49 years with head and neck cancer. The chain combines TRBV27 with TRBJ2-7, with D possibly being TRBD1 (6 bases). The specimen was PBMCs. CDR3 bases: TGTGCCAGCAGTCCCCTCTACCCAGGGGCCTACGAGCAGTACTTC. Amino acids: CASSPLYPGAYEQYF.